This T cell receptor beta chain was documented in a study of T cells in localized non-small cell lung cancer. CDR3 length equals 14 residues. Germline-derived CDR1 and CDR2 are MNHNS and SASEGT. The junction had 4 bases not matched to a gene; V was cut back by 5 bases and J by 4 bases. Libraries were prepared by immunoSEQ multiplex PCR; TCRdb keeps only in-frame clonotypes and omits some of them. The sample holds about 76,000 clones, approximately 88% seen once. V and J are TRBV6-1 and TRBJ2-7; 11 bases align to TRBD1. The sequences come from peripheral blood, collected before any cancer treatment. This TCR was recovered from a female donor over 55 with stage I lung adenocarcinoma. CDR3 coding DNA: TGTGCCAGCAGTCTAGGGACAGGGGGATACGAGCAGTACTTC. The encoded protein is CASSLGTGGYEQYF.